These 5 T cell receptor beta chains were all obtained from the same sample, sequenced in a study of OX40 agonist ivuxolimab in advanced cancers. The library was prepared using the immunoSEQ multiplex PCR assay. TCRdb provides this immuneACCESS table in a form limited to in-frame rearrangements. Some clones are lacking; in checked studies, under half of them reflect an unresolved V gene, and why the rest are absent is not known. This sample has around 57,000 clones in its table, and approximately 90% of those were observed once. The ten most abundant clones make up around 25% of the sample. Sequenced here: CD4+ or CD8+ T cells sorted from blood, sampled in a trial of the OX40 agonist ivuxolimab. Receptor source: an adult with an advanced solid tumor such as melanoma, head and neck, liver or kidney cancer.

In this sample, this clone turned up a few times. The chain is built from TRBV5-1 and TRBJ1-2; 9 positions agree with TRBD1. Germline V gives CDR1 SGHRS, CDR2 YFSETQ. The CDR3 totals 14 residues. J gave up 8 bases and V 4 bases, and 9 bases lay outside the gene matches. The CDR3 loop reads CASSLGQGLGGYTF. CDR3 DNA sequence: TGCGCCAGCAGCCTCGGACAGGGGCTAGGAGGCTACACCTTC.

The chain is built from TRBV9 and TRBJ1-1; TRBD1 is a possible D gene (6 bases). The V and J ends lost 3 bases and 4 bases respectively, with 10 bases between them. The CDR3 has 13 residues. Germline assignment: CDR1 SGDLS and CDR2 YYNGEE. The CDR3 sequence is CASSDGQTTEAFF. The DNA of the CDR3 is TGTGCCAGCAGCGATGGACAGACCACTGAAGCTTTCTTT.

This rearrangement joins TRBV19 to TRBJ1-5; D remains unclear. The ends were cut back, 7 bases at V and 1 base at J, with 20 bases in the middle. This CDR3 has 17 residues. In germline, CDR1 is LNHDA, CDR2 SQIVND (reference sequence). CDR3 loop: CASNGHLGLRSNQPQHF. As DNA, the CDR3 is TGTGCCAGTAATGGGCATTTGGGCTTAAGGAGCAATCAGCCCCAGCATTTT.

V usage is TRBV19 and J usage is TRBJ2-3; D is ambiguous. This CDR3 is built from 17 residues. The V end was cut by 5 bases, the J end by 2 bases, with 20 bases between. Germline loops: CDR1 LNHDA, CDR2 SQIVND (reference sequence). The CDR3 DNA follows: TGTGCCAGTAGTCTACACGACTTAGCCCGCCTCACAGATACGCAGTATTTT. The encoded protein is CASSLHDLARLTDTQYF.

V usage is TRBV29-1 and J usage is TRBJ1-1; D uncertain. V gave up 7 bases and J gave up 4 bases, with 16 bases separating them. CDR3 length: 13 amino acids. CDR1 is SQVTM, CDR2 ANQGSEA, per germline. The CDR3 loop reads CSASFSSVTEAFF. The CDR3, as DNA: TGCAGCGCCTCCTTCTCCTCGGTCACTGAAGCTTTCTTT.